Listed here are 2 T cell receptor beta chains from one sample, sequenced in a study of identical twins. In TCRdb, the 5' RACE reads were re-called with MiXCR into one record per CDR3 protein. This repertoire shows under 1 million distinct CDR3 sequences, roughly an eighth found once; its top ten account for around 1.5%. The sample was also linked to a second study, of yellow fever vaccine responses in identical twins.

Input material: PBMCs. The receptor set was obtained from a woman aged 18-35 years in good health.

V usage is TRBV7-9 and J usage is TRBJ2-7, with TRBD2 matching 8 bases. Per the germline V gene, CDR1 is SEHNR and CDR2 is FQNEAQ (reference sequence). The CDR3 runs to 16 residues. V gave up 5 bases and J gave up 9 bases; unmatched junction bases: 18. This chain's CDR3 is CASSPPGGQMFTGQYF. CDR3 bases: TGTGCCAGCAGCCCACCGGGGGGGCAGATGTTTACGGGGCAGTACTTC.

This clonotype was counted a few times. This CDR3 reads CASSESDRQGYEQYV. The CDR3 DNA is TGTGCCAGCAGTGAATCGGACCGACAGGGGTACGAGCAGTACGTC. The rearrangement uses TRBV6-1 and TRBJ2-7; 8 bases agree with TRBD1. This CDR3 has 15 residues. The ends lost 2 bases at V and 4 bases at J; junction bases unmatched: 7. Germline V CDR1 and CDR2: MNHNS, SASEGT.